This TCR beta chain derives from a study of T-cell reconstitution after alpha-beta-depleted transplantation in children. Germline V lookup: CDR1 SGHVS, CDR2 FQNEAQ. The CDR3 is 14 amino acids. V shed 4 bases and J 5 bases; nucleotides not matched to a gene: 6. Study results and caveats: In patients about two months after transplant, alpha-beta T cells reportedly arose from several hundred expanded graft clones. Surviving recipient T cells and thymic progenitors accounted for the high day-60 TCRbeta diversity observed in some patients.

This clonotype was picked up many times. What it binds is not known. Unique molecular identifiers tagged the TCRbeta library. TCRdb re-analysed the PCR reads in MiXCR, keeping a single row per CDR3 protein. The sample lists about 170,000 distinct CDR3 sequences, 11% occurring once. The starting material was PBMCs, obtained before TCRalphabeta/CD19-depleted stem cell transplant. The clonotype originates from a boy aged 2-9 years with acute myeloid leukemia, due to receive a stem cell transplant. V gene TRBV7-8 combines with J gene TRBJ1-1; 8 bases agree with TRBD1. CDR3 region: CASSSRTGRTEAFF. DNA of the CDR3: TGTGCCAGCAGCTCGCGGACAGGGAGGACTGAAGCTTTCTTT.